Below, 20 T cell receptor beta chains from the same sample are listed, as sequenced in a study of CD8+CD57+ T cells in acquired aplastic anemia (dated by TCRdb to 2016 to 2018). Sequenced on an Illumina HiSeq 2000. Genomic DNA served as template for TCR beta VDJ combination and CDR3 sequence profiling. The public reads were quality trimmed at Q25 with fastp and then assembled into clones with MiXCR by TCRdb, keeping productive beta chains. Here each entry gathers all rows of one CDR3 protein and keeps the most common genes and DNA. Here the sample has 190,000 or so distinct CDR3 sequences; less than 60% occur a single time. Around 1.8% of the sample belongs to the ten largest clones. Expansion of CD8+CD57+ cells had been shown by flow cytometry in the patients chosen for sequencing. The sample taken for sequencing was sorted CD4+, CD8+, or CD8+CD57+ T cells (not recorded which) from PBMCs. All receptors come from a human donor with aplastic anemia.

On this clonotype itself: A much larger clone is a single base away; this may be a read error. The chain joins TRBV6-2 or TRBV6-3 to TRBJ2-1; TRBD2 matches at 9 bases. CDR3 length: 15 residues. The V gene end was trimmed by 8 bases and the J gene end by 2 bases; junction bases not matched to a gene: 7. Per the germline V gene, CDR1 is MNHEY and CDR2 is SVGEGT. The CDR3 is CASGPSGVPYNEQFF. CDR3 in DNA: TGTGCCAGCGGTCCTAGCGGGGTTCCCTACAATGAGCAGTTCTTC.

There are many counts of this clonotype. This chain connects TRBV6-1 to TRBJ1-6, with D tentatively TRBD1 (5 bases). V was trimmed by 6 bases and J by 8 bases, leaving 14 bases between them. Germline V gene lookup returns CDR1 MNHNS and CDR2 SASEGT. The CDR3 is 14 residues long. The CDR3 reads CASRGGAVHSPLHF. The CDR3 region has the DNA TGTGCCAGCAGGGGTGGGGCCGTTCATTCACCCCTCCACTTT.

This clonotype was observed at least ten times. The CDR3 DNA is TGTGCCAGCAGTCCCTCACTCGCGACAGGCCCCACCGGGGAGCTGTTTTTT. Protein product: CASSPSLATGPTGELFF. The rearrangement joins TRBV6-1 to TRBJ2-2, with D maybe TRBD1 (6 bases). The length of the CDR3 is 17 residues. V was clipped by 5 bases and J by 4 bases, with 20 bases between them. Germline CDR1 reads MNHNS; CDR2 reads SASEGT.

CDR3 region: CSVEDSDSNQPQHF. Written as DNA, the CDR3 is TGCAGCGTTGAAGACAGTGATAGCAATCAGCCCCAGCATTTT. The chain has TRBV29-1 and TRBJ1-5; D is unclear. Germline-derived CDR1 and CDR2 are SQVTM and ANQGSEA. Trimming pared 0 bases from V and 0 bases from J, leaving 6 bases between. The CDR3 covers 14 residues.

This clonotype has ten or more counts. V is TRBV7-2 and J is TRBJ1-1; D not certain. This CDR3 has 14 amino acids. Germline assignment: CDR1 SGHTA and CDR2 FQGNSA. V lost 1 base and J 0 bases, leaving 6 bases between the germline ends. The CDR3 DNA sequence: TGTGCCAGCAGCTTAGACGGTTTGAACACTGAAGCTTTCTTT. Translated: CASSLDGLNTEAFF.

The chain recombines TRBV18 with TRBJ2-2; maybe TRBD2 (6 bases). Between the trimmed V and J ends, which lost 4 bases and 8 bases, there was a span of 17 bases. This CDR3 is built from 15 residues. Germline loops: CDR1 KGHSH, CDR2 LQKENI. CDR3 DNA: TGTGCCAGCTCACTGAGTAGCGGCTCGTCTGGGGAGCTGTTTTTT. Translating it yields CASSLSSGSSGELFF.

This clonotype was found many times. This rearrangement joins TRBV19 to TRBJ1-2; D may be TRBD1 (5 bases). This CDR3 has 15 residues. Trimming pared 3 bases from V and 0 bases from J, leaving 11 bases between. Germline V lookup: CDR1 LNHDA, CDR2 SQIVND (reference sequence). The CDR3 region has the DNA TGTGCCAGTAGTATGGGGCAGCTATCTAACTATGGCTACACCTTC. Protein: CASSMGQLSNYGYTF.

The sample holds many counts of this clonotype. This CDR3 reads CASSLEGGSGGNTIYF. CDR3 coding DNA: TGTGCCAGCAGTTTAGAAGGGGGCTCCGGAGGAAACACCATATATTTT. The chain uses TRBV12-3 or TRBV12-4 and TRBJ1-3; 7 bases map to TRBD1. The length of the CDR3 is 16 residues. The V segment lost 1 base and the J segment 4 bases; nucleotides outside the gene matches: 7.

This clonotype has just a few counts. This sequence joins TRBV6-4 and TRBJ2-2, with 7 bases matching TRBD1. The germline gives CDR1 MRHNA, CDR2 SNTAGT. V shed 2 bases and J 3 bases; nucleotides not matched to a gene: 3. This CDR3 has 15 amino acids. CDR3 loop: CASSDPGQDTGELFF. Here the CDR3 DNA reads TGTGCCAGCAGTGACCCCGGACAGGACACCGGGGAGCTGTTTTTT.

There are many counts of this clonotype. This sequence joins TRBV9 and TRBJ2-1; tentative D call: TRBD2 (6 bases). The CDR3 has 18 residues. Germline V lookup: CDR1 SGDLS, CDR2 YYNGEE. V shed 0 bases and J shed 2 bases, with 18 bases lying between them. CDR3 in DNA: TGTGCCAGCAGCGTAGAATCGGGGGTGGCGGGGACCTACAATGAGCAGTTCTTC. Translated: CASSVESGVAGTYNEQFF.

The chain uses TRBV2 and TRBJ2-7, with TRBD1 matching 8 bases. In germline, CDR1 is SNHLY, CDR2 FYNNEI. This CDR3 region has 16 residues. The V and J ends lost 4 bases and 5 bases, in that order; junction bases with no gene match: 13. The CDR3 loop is CASSVDRLGTGDEQYF. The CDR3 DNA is TGTGCCAGCAGTGTTGATAGGTTAGGGACAGGCGACGAGCAGTACTTC.

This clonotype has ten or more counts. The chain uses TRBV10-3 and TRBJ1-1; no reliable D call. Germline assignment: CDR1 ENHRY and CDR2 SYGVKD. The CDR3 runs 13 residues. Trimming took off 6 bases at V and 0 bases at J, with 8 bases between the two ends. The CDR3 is CAIRQKMNTEAFF. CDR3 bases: TGTGCCATCAGACAGAAAATGAACACTGAAGCTTTCTTT.

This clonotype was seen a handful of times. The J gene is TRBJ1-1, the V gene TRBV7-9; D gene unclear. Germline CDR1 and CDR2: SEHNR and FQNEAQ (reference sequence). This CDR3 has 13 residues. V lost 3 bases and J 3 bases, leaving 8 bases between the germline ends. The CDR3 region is CASSFGSDTEAFF. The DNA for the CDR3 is TGTGCCAGCAGCTTTGGTTCCGACACTGAAGCTTTCTTT.

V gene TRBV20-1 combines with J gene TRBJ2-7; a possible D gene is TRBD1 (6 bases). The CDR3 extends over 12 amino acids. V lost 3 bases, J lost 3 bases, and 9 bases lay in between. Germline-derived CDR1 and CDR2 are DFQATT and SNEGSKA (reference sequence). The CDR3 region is CSASGTHYEQYF. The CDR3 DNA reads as TGCAGTGCTAGCGGGACACACTACGAGCAGTACTTC.

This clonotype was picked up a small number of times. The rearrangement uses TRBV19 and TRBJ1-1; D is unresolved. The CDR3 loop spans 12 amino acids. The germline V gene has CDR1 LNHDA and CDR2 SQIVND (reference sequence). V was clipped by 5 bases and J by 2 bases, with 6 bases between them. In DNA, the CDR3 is TGTGCCAGTAGTCCCAGAAACACTGAAGCTTTCTTT. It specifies CASSPRNTEAFF.

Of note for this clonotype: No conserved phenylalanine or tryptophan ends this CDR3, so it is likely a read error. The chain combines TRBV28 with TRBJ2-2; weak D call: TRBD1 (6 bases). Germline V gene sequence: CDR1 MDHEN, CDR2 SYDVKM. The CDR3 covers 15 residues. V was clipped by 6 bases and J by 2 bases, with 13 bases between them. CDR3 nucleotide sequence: TGTGCCAGCAGACGGGGACATCTTAACACCGGGGAGCTGTTTCTT. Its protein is CASRRGHLNTGELFL.

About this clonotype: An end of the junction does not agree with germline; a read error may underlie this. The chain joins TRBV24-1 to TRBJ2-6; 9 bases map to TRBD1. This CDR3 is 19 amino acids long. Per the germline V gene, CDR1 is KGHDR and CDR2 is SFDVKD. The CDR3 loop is CATSDTPGQGFTGANVLTF. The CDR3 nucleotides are TGTGCCACCAGTGATACTCCGGGACAGGGATTTACCGGGGCCAACGTCCTAACTTTC.

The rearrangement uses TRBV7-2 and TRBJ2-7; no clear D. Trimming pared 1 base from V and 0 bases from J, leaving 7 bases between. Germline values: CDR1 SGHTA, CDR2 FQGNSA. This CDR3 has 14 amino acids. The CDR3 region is CASSLGYSSYEQYF. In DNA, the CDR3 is TGTGCCAGCAGCTTAGGTTACTCCTCCTACGAGCAGTACTTC.

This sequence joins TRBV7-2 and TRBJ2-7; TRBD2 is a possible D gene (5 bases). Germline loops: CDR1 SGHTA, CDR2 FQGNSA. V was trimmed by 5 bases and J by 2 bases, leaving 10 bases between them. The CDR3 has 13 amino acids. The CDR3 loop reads CASSRTDPYEQYF. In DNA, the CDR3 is TGTGCCAGCAGCCGGACTGACCCCTACGAGCAGTACTTC.

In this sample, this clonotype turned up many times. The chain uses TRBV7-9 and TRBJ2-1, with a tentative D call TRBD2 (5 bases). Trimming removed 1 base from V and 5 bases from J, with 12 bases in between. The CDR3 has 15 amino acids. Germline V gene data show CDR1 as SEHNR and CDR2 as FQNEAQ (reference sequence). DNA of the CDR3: TGTGCCAGCAGCTTAGGAGACCGGGAAAACAATGAGCAGTTCTTC. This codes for CASSLGDRENNEQFF.